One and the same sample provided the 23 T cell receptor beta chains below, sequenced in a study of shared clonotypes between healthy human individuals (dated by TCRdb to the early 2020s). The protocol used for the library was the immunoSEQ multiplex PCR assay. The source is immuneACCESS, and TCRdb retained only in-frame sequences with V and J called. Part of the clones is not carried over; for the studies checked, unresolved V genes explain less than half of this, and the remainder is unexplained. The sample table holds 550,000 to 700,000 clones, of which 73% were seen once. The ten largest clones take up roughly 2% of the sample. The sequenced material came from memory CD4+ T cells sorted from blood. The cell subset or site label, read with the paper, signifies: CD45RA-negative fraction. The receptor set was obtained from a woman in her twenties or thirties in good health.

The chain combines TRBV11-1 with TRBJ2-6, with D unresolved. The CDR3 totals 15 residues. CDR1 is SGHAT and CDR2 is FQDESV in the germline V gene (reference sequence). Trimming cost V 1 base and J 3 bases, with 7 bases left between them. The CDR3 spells CASSLDRFGANVLTF. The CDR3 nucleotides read TGTGCCAGCAGCTTAGACCGCTTTGGGGCCAACGTCCTGACTTTC.

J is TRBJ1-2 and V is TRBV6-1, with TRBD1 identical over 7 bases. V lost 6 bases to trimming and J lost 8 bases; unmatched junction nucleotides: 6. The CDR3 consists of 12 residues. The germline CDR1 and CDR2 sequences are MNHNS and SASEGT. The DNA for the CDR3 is TGTGCCAGCAGGCGACAGGGAACCGGCTACACCTTC. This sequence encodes CASRRQGTGYTF.

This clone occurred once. The CDR3 nucleotides read TGTGCCAGCAGCTTAGGTTTGCGGACGCTAAGCCAAGAGACCCAGTACTTC. This translates into CASSLGLRTLSQETQYF. The chain carries TRBV7-2 and TRBJ2-5; D not resolved. V was cut by 1 base and J by 1 base, with 16 bases left in between. Per the germline V gene, CDR1 is SGHTA and CDR2 is FQGNSA. This CDR3 spans 17 amino acids.

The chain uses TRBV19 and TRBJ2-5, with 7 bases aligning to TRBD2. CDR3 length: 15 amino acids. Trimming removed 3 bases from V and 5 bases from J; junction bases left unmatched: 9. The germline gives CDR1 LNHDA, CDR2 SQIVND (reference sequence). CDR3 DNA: TGTGCCAGTAGTATGCTGGCGGAGGGAGGGGAGACCCAGTACTTC. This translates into CASSMLAEGGETQYF.

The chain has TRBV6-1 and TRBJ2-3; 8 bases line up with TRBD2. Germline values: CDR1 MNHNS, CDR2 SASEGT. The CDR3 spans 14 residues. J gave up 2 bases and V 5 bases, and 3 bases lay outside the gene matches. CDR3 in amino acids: CASSISGNTDTQYF. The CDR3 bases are TGTGCCAGCAGTATTAGCGGGAACACAGATACGCAGTATTTT.

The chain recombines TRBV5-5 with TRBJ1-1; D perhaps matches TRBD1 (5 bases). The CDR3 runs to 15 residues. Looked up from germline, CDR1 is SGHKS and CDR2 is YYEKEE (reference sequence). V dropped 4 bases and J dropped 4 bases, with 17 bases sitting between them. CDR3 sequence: CASSPLQGDITEAFF. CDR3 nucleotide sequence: TGTGCCAGCAGCCCGTTGCAGGGAGACATCACTGAAGCTTTCTTT.

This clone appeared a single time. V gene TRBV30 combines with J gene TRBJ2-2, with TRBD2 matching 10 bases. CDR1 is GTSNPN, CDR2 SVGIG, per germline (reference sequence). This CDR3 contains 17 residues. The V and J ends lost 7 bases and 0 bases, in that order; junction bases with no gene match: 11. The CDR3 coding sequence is TGTGCCTCCTCGGGGACTAGCGACCCCGCGAACACCGGGGAGCTGTTTTTT. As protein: CASSGTSDPANTGELFF.

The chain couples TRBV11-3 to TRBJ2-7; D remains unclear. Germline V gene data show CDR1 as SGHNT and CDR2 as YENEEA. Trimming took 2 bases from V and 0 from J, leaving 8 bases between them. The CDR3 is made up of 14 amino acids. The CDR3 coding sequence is TGTGCCAGCAGCTTAAAGTTCCGCTCCTACGAGCAGTACTTC. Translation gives CASSLKFRSYEQYF.

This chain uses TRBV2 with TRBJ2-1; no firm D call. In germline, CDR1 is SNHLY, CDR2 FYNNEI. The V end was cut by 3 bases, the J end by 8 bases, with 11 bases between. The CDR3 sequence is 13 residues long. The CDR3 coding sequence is TGTGCCAGCAGTGACCTCGGTCTGCATGAGCAGTTCTTC. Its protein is CASSDLGLHEQFF.

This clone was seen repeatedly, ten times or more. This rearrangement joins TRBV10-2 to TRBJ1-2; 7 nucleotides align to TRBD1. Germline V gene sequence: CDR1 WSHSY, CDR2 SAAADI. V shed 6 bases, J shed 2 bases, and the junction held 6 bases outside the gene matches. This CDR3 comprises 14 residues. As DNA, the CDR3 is TGCGCCAGCAGCGACCTGACAGGGAACTATGGCTACACCTTC. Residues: CASSDLTGNYGYTF.

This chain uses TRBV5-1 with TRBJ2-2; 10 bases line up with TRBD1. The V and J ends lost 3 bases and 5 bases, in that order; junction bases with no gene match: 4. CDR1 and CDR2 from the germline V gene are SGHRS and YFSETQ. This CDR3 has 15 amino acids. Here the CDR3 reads CASSWGQGRTGELFF. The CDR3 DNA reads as TGCGCCAGCAGCTGGGGACAGGGGAGAACCGGGGAGCTGTTTTTT.

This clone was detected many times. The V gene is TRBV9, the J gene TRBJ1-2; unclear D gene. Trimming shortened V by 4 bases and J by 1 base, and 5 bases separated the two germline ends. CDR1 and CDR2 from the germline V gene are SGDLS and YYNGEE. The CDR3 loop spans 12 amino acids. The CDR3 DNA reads TGTGCCAGCAGCACGAGTAACTATGGCTACACCTTC. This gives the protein CASSTSNYGYTF.

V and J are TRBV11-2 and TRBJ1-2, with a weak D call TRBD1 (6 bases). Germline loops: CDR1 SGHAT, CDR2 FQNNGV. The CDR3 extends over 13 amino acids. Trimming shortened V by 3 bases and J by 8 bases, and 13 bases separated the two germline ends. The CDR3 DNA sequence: TGTGCCAGCAGCTTCCTCGGGGGGCCGGGCTACACCTTC. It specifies CASSFLGGPGYTF.

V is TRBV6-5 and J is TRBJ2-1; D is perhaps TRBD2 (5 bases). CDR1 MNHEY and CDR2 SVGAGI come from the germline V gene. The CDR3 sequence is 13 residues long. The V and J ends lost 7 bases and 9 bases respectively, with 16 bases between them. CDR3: CASTPGVDGEQFF. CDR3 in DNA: TGTGCCAGCACCCCCGGGGTAGATGGTGAGCAGTTCTTC.

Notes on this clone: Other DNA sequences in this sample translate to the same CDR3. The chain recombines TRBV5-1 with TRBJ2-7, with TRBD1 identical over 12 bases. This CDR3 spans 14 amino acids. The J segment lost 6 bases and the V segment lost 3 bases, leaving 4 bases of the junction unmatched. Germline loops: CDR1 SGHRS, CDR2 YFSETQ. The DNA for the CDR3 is TGCGCCAGCAGCTCCGGGACAGGGGGCATCGAGCAGTACTTC. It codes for CASSSGTGGIEQYF. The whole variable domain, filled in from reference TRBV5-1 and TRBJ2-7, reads KAGVTQTPRYLIKTRGQQVTLSCSPISGHRSVSWYQQTPGQGLQFLFEYFSETQRNKGNFPGRFSGRQFSNSRSEMNVSTLELGDSALYLCASSSGTGGIEQYFGPGTRLTVT.

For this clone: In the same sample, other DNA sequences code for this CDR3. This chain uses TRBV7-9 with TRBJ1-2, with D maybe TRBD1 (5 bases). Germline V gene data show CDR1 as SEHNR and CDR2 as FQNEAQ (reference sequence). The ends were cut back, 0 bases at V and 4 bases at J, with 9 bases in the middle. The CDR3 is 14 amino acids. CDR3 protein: CASSLAGVGYGYTF. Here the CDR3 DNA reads TGTGCCAGCAGCTTAGCGGGGGTAGGCTATGGCTACACCTTC.

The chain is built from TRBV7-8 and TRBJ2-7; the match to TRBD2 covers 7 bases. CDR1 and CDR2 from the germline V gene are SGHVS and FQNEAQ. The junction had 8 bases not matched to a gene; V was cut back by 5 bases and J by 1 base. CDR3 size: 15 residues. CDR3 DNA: TGTGCCAGCAGCCGGGGGGACTACGGGTCCTACGAGCAGTACTTC. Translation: CASSRGDYGSYEQYF.

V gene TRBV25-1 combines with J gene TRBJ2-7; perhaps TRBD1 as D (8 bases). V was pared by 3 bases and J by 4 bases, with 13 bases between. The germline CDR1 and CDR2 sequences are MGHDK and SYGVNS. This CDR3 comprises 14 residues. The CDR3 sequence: CASSEGGDRYEQYF. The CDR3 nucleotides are TGTGCCAGCAGTGAGGGAGGGGACAGGTACGAGCAGTACTTC.

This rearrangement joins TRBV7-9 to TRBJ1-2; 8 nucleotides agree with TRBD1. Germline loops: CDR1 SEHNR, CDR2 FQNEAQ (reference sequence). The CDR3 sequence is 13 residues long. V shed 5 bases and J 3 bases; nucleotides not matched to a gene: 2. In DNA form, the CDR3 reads TGTGCCAGCAGCCAGGGGGCGGACTATGGCTACACCTTC. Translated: CASSQGADYGYTF.

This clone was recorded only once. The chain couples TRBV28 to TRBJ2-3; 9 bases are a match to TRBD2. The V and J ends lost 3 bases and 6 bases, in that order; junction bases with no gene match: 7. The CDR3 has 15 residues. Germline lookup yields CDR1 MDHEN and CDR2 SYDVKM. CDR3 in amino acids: CASSFGGRVTDTQYF. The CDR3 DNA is TGTGCCAGCAGTTTCGGCGGGAGGGTGACGGATACGCAGTATTTT.

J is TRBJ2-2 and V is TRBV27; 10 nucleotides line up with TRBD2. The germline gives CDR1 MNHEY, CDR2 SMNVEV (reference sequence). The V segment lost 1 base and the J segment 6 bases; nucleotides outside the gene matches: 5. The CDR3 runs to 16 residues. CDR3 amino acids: CASSLFRLAGAGELFF. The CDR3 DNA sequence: TGTGCCAGCAGTTTATTTCGCCTAGCGGGAGCCGGGGAGCTGTTTTTT.

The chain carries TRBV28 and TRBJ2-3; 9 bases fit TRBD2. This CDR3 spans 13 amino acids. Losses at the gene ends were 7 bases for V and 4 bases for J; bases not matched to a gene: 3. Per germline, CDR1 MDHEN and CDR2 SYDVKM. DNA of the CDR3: TGTGCCAGCACTAGCGGGATGTCAGATACGCAGTATTTT. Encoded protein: CASTSGMSDTQYF.

For the CDR3, the DNA is TGTGCCAGCAGCTTAGCCTGGGGACTAGCGGCTAGCTCCTACAATGAGCAGTTCTTC. Protein: CASSLAWGLAASSYNEQFF. This chain connects TRBV7-2 to TRBJ2-1, with TRBD2 matching 11 bases. CDR1 and CDR2 (germline): SGHTA, FQGNSA. V was pared by 0 bases and J by 0 bases, with 7 bases of the junction left unmatched. The CDR3 is 19 amino acids.